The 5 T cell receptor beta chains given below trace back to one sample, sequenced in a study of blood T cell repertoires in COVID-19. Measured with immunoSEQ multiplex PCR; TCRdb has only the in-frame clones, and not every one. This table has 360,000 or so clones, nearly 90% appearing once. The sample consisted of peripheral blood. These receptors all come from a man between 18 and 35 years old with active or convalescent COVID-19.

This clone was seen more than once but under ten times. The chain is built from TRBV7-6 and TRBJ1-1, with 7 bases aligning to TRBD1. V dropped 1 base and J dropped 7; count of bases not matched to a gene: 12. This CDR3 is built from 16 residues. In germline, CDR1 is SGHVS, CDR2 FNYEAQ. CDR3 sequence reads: CASSLDPGTAYNEAFF. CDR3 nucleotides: TGTGCCAGCAGCTTAGACCCCGGGACAGCTTACAATGAAGCTTTCTTT.

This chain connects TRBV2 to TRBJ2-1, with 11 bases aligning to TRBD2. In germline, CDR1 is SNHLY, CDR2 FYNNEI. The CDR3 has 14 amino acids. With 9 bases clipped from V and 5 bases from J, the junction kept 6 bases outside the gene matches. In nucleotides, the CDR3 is TGTGCCAGTCCCACTAGCGGGAGAAACAATGAGCAGTTCTTC. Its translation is CASPTSGRNNEQFF.

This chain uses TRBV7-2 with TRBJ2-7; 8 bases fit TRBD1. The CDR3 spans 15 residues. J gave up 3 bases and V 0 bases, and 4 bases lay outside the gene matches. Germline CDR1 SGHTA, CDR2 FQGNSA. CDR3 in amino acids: CASSLAGDRSYEQYF. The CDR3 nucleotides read TGTGCCAGCAGCTTAGCCGGGGACAGGAGCTACGAGCAGTACTTC. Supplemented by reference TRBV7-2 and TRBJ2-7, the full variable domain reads GAGVSQSPSNKVTEKGKDVELRCDPISGHTALYWYRQSLGQGLEFLIYFQGNSAPDKSGLPSDRFSAERTGGSVSTLTIQRTQQEDSAVYLCASSLAGDRSYEQYFGPGTRLTVT.

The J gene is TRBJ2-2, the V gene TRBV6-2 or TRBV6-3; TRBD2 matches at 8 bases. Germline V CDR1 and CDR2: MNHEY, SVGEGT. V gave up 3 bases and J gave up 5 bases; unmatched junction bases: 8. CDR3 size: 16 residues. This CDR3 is CASSYPAGGRTGELFF. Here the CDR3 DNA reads TGTGCCAGCAGTTATCCCGCGGGGGGTCGGACCGGGGAGCTGTTTTTT.

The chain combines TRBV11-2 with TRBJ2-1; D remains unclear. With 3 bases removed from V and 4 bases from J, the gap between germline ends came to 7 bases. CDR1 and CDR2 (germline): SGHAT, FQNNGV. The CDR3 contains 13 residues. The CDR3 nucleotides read TGTGCCAGCAGCTTCCGCGAGTACAATGAGCAGTTCTTC. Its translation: CASSFREYNEQFF.